This T cell receptor (beta chain) derives from a study of shared clonotypes between healthy human individuals. The CDR3 has 15 residues. V lost 4 bases and J lost 5, with 14 bases in between. Germline V gives CDR1 MNHNS, CDR2 SASEGT. Produced via immunoSEQ multiplex PCR; TCRdb's table is partial and in-frame only. The sample carries over 95,000 clones, around 68% recorded once. This clone occurred a few times. V gene TRBV6-1 combines with J gene TRBJ1-4, with a possible D match to TRBD1 (5 bases). The source is a woman aged 25 to 39 in good health. Sequenced material: memory CD8+ T cells sorted from blood. As for subset: CD45RO+ cells pooled with CCR7-negative TemRA cells. In nucleotides, the CDR3 is TGTGCCAGCAGTGTTGGAGGGGAACCCAATGAAAAACTGTTTTTT. Protein product: CASSVGGEPNEKLFF.